This T cell receptor (beta chain) came from a study of cytomegalovirus exposure and HLA in healthy donors. Details on this clone: Its antigen is not known.

V shed 0 bases and J 2 bases; nucleotides not matched to a gene: 1. Germline CDR1 and CDR2: LNHNV and YYDKDF (reference sequence). The CDR3 is 15 residues long. Primers included in the PCR were 60 Vbeta and 13 Jbeta primers. Profiled with immunoSEQ multiplex PCR; TCRdb holds only in-frame clones, not every one. The top ten hold about 1.7% of the sample, which has some 190,000 clones, roughly four fifths seen once. Study observations and caveats: Later analysis showed TCR association rates varying by HLA locus, highest for DRB1 and lowest for HLA-C. Associated with cytomegalovirus, according to the listing, were 170 or so TCR beta chains. Looking again later, the authors saw that most CMV-associated TCR beta chains seemed HLA-restricted.

The rearrangement uses TRBV15 and TRBJ1-5; 7 nucleotides agree with TRBD1. The source of this sequence is a man between 18 and 35 years old in good health and CMV-seronegative. Sequencing used PBMCs. The CDR3 nucleotides are TGTGCCACCAGCAGAGATCAGGGGGGCAATCAGCCCCAGCATTTT. It encodes CATSRDQGGNQPQHF.